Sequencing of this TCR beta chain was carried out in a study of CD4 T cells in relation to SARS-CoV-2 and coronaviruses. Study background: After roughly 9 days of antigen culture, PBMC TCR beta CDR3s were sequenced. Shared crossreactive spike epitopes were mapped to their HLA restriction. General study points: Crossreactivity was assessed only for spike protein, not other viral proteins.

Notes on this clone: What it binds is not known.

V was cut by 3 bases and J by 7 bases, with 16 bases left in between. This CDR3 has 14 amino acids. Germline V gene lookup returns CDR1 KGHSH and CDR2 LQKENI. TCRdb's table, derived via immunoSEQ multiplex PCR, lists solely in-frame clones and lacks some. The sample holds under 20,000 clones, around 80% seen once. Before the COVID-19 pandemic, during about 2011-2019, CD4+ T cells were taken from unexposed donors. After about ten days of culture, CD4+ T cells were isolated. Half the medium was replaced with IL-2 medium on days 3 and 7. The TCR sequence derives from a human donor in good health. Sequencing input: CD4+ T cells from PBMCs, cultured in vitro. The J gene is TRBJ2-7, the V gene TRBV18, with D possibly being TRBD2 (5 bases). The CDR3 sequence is CASSPDRSRAEQYF. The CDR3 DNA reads TGTGCCAGCTCACCGGACCGTTCGAGGGCGGAGCAGTACTTC.